Each of the 32 T cell receptor beta chains below was sequenced from the same sample in a study of identical twins. TCRdb called the 5' RACE reads again in MiXCR, with one record for every CDR3 protein. This table has around 1.7 million distinct CDR3 sequences, about 31% appearing once. Material: cord blood. All receptors derive from a newborn girl in good health.

This clonotype appeared a few times. CDR3 in DNA: TGTGCCAGCAGTTTTTCAGGAGTCGAGCAGTACTTC. Amino acids: CASSFSGVEQYF. The rearrangement joins TRBV12-3 or TRBV12-4 to TRBJ2-7; D ambiguous. V was shortened by 3 bases and J by 6 bases, with 9 bases between the two germline ends. This CDR3 contains 12 residues.

Notes on this clonotype: Germline and junction disagree at one end, which may indicate a read error. The chain has TRBV27 and TRBJ2-1; 7 nucleotides agree with TRBD1. The germline CDR1 and CDR2 sequences are MNHEY and SMNVEV (reference sequence). CDR3 length: 15 amino acids. The CDR3 DNA follows: TGTGCCAACAGTTTACTGAACAGGGGCAACAATGAGCAGTTCTTC. It codes for CANSLLNRGNNEQFF.

This clonotype was picked up one time. Germline is not matched at one junction end, which may reflect a read error. The rearrangement uses TRBV20-1 and TRBJ1-6; D is ambiguous. Germline V lookup: CDR1 DFQATT, CDR2 SNEGSKA (reference sequence). This CDR3 is 13 amino acids long. The CDR3 sequence is CSARDDGNSPPHF. The CDR3 bases are TGCAGTGCTAGAGATGATGGGAATTCACCCCCCCACTTT.

V gene TRBV20-1 combines with J gene TRBJ1-2; 7 nucleotides align to TRBD1. The V gene end was trimmed by 6 bases and the J gene end by 2 bases; junction bases not matched to a gene: 6. In germline, CDR1 is DFQATT, CDR2 SNEGSKA (reference sequence). This CDR3 contains 13 residues. CDR3 sequence: CSAEARGNYGYTF. CDR3 sequence (DNA): TGCAGTGCCGAGGCCAGGGGGAACTATGGCTACACCTTC.

CDR3 DNA sequence: TGTGCCAGCAGCTTAGGCGGTTCCAGGGTACCCTATGGCTACACCTTC. The encoded protein is CASSLGGSRVPYGYTF. V gene TRBV7-2 combines with J gene TRBJ1-2; D possibly corresponds to TRBD1 (5 bases). Germline assignment: CDR1 SGHTA and CDR2 FQGNSA. There are 16 residues in the CDR3. V was trimmed by 1 base and J by 4 bases, leaving 16 bases between them.

J is TRBJ2-5 and V is TRBV5-1; possibly TRBD2 for D (6 bases). V was trimmed by 4 bases and J by 4 bases, leaving 17 bases between them. Germline V lookup: CDR1 SGHRS, CDR2 YFSETQ. The CDR3 extends over 15 amino acids. The CDR3 sequence is CASSPGRPRGETQYF. DNA for the CDR3: TGCGCCAGCAGCCCGGGGAGGCCCCGGGGAGAGACCCAGTACTTC.

This clonotype was seen ten or more times. The V and J genes are TRBV5-8 and TRBJ1-2, with TRBD1 as a possible D gene (5 bases). V lost 6 bases and J lost 4, with 10 bases in between. CDR3 length equals 12 residues. Germline values: CDR1 SGHTS, CDR2 YDEGEE. CDR3 sequence reads: CASTQDTYGYTF. The CDR3 nucleotides are TGTGCCAGCACCCAGGACACCTATGGCTACACCTTC.

This clonotype was counted only a few times. The chain links TRBV2 to TRBJ1-2, with a weak D call TRBD1 (6 bases). This CDR3 contains 14 residues. Deletions cut 3 bases from V and 4 bases from J, with 12 bases between. Per germline, CDR1 SNHLY and CDR2 FYNNEI. CDR3 sequence (DNA): TGTGCCAGCAGTGATGGGGGGCGCGTCTATGGCTACACCTTC. This gives the protein CASSDGGRVYGYTF. Full variable domain (remainder filled in from reference TRBV2 and TRBJ1-2): EPEVTQTPSHQVTQMGQEVILRCVPISNHLYFYWYRQILGQKVEFLVSFYNNEISEKSEIFDDQFSVERPDGSNFTLKIRSTKLEDSAMYFCASSDGGRVYGYTFGSGTRLTVV.

This clonotype was observed a few times. CDR3 DNA sequence: TGCAGCGGACAGGGTTTGAACACTGAAGCTTTCTTT. Its translation: CSGQGLNTEAFF. This chain connects TRBV29-1 to TRBJ1-1; 7 bases match TRBD1. Trimming at V came to 7 bases and at J to 0 bases, leaving 2 bases not matched to a gene. The CDR3 is 12 residues long. CDR1 and CDR2 (germline): SQVTM, ANQGSEA.

The rearrangement uses TRBV7-9 and TRBJ1-2; the D gene is possibly TRBD1 (6 bases). This CDR3 contains 13 residues. Germline V CDR1 and CDR2: SEHNR, FQNEAQ (reference sequence). V lost 5 bases and J 3 bases, leaving 10 bases between the germline ends. CDR3 in amino acids: CASSVQGYYGYTF. CDR3 nucleotides: TGTGCCAGCAGCGTGCAGGGGTACTATGGCTACACCTTC.

This clonotype has a count of ten or more. The rearrangement uses TRBV10-3 and TRBJ2-1; D is perhaps TRBD2 (5 bases). The CDR3 sequence is 14 residues long. The germline V gene encodes CDR1 ENHRY and CDR2 SYGVKD. Trimming removed 6 bases at V and 1 base at J, with 10 bases between. The CDR3 spells CAIRAGISYNEQFF. The CDR3 DNA sequence: TGTGCCATCAGGGCCGGGATTTCCTACAATGAGCAGTTCTTC.

The chain couples TRBV20-1 to TRBJ2-3, with D possibly being TRBD2 (5 bases). Looked up from germline, CDR1 is DFQATT and CDR2 is SNEGSKA (reference sequence). This CDR3 comprises 11 residues. V lost 6 bases to trimming and J lost 5 bases, with 9 bases between them. CDR3 nucleotide sequence: TGCAGTGCCCTAGGACTAGATACGCAGTATTTT. It yields the protein CSALGLDTQYF.

The J gene is TRBJ2-5, the V gene TRBV11-3; D is possibly TRBD2 (5 bases). Trimming removed 4 bases from V and 1 base from J, with 22 bases in between. CDR1 and CDR2 (germline): SGHNT, YENEEA. The CDR3 totals 18 residues. CDR3 loop: CASSYGSFTSNFQETQYF. The CDR3 nucleotides read TGTGCCAGCAGCTACGGGTCGTTTACTAGTAATTTCCAAGAGACCCAGTACTTC.

The table lists this clonotype with many counts. CDR3 bases: TGCAGTGCTCCCCCGGGGGACTATGGCTACACCTTC. Translated: CSAPPGDYGYTF. The chain employs TRBV20-1 and TRBJ1-2, with D possibly TRBD1 on 5 matching bases. The V end was cut by 5 bases, the J end by 3 bases, with 10 bases between. This CDR3 comprises 12 residues. Germline CDR1 reads DFQATT; CDR2 reads SNEGSKA (reference sequence).

This clonotype was seen repeatedly, ten times or more. V gene TRBV10-3 combines with J gene TRBJ2-7; D may correspond to TRBD1 or TRBD2 (5 bases each). Germline values: CDR1 ENHRY, CDR2 SYGVKD. CDR3 size: 14 residues. Deletions cut 2 bases from V and 0 bases from J, with 8 bases between. The CDR3 DNA reads as TGTGCCATCAGTGAGGGGGCGGGCTCCTACGAGCAGTACTTC. It translates to CAISEGAGSYEQYF.

V and J are TRBV20-1 and TRBJ2-1; 7 bases line up with TRBD2. The germline CDR1 and CDR2 sequences are DFQATT and SNEGSKA (reference sequence). Trimming at V came to 8 bases and at J to 7 bases, leaving 11 bases not matched to a gene. The CDR3 has 13 residues. The CDR3 DNA reads as TGCAGTCCCCAGCGGGGAATAGGAAATGAGCAGTTCTTC. Its translation is CSPQRGIGNEQFF.

This clonotype was observed a few times. The rearrangement joins TRBV20-1 to TRBJ1-6; a possible D gene is TRBD1 (5 bases). V was cut by 0 bases and J by 4 bases, with 10 bases left in between. Germline V gene sequence: CDR1 DFQATT, CDR2 SNEGSKA (reference sequence). The CDR3 has 15 residues. Written as DNA, the CDR3 is TGCAGTGCTAGAGATGGGTCAGGGTATAATTCACCCCTCCACTTT. Translating it yields CSARDGSGYNSPLHF.

This clonotype occurred a few times. The chain joins TRBV12-3 or TRBV12-4 to TRBJ1-2; perhaps TRBD1 as D (6 bases). Trimming took off 7 bases at V and 4 bases at J, with 22 bases between the two ends. This CDR3 is 16 amino acids long. This CDR3 is CASTLAGSGALYGYTF. CDR3 in DNA: TGTGCCAGCACCTTAGCAGGGTCGGGGGCGCTCTATGGCTACACCTTC.

This CDR3 reads CSDSRTSSYNEQFF. The CDR3 DNA reads TGCAGTGATTCTCGAACTAGTTCCTACAATGAGCAGTTCTTC. V usage is TRBV20-1 and J usage is TRBJ2-1, with a weak D call TRBD2 (5 bases). This CDR3 region has 14 residues. The ends were cut back, 7 bases at V and 1 base at J, with 14 bases in the middle. Germline CDR1 is DFQATT and CDR2 is SNEGSKA (reference sequence).

V usage is TRBV6-5 and J usage is TRBJ2-5; TRBD1 or TRBD2 may be the D gene (6 bases each). The CDR3 runs to 14 residues. V lost 2 bases to trimming and J lost 11 bases, with 18 bases between them. Germline V CDR1 and CDR2: MNHEY, SVGAGI. In DNA form, the CDR3 reads TGTGCCAGCAGTTACGGGGGACAAATTGGAGGGCAGTACTTC. Amino acids: CASSYGGQIGGQYF.

This chain connects TRBV12-3 or TRBV12-4 to TRBJ2-2; 11 positions match TRBD2. V shed 11 bases, J shed 7 bases, and the junction held 15 bases outside the gene matches. This CDR3 is built from 16 residues. CDR3 bases: TGTGCCTTCATCGACACTAGCGGGGGTCGCGGCGGGGAGCTGTTTTTT. Translating it yields CAFIDTSGGRGGELFF.

This clonotype was seen a few times. This chain connects TRBV5-6 to TRBJ1-2, with TRBD1 matching over 9 bases. Germline V gene sequence: CDR1 SGHDT, CDR2 YYEEEE. This CDR3 comprises 14 residues. V was clipped by 2 bases and J by 4 bases; unmatched bases: 3. CDR3 in amino acids: CASSFPTGGYGYTF. The CDR3, as DNA: TGTGCCAGCAGCTTCCCGACAGGGGGCTATGGCTACACCTTC. Filled out from reference TRBV5-6 and TRBJ1-2, the complete variable domain reads DAGVTQSPTHLIKTRGQQVTLRCSPKSGHDTVSWYQQALGQGPQFIFQYYEEEERQRGNFPDRFSGHQFPNYSSELNVNALLLGDSALYLCASSFPTGGYGYTFGSGTRLTVV.

The chain recombines TRBV11-2 with TRBJ2-1; 7 nucleotides line up with TRBD2. The CDR3 runs to 18 residues. Germline V CDR1 and CDR2: SGHAT, FQNNGV. V shed 4 bases and J 2 bases; nucleotides not matched to a gene: 14. The CDR3 coding sequence is TGTGCCAGCAGCTCTAGGGGCCTGAAGCGGGAACCCTACAATGAGCAGTTCTTC. Amino acids: CASSSRGLKREPYNEQFF.

This clonotype occurred once. CDR3 sequence (DNA): TGTGCCAGCAGTGAAGATGTGGGGGGGGAAGCTTTCTTT. Translation gives CASSEDVGGEAFF. J is TRBJ1-1 and V is TRBV2, with D possibly matching TRBD1 (5 bases). Germline values: CDR1 SNHLY, CDR2 FYNNEI. V lost 1 base to trimming and J lost 8 bases, with 11 bases between them. This CDR3 is built from 13 residues.

The rearrangement links TRBV2 to TRBJ2-1; 10 nucleotides match TRBD1. The V gene end was trimmed by 6 bases and the J gene end by 5 bases; junction bases not matched to a gene: 4. This CDR3 is built from 14 residues. Germline V gene data show CDR1 as SNHLY and CDR2 as FYNNEI. CDR3 nucleotides: TGTGCCAGCAGGGACAGGGGGTTCAACAATGAGCAGTTCTTC. The encoded protein is CASRDRGFNNEQFF. Full variable domain (outside the CDR3, taken from reference TRBV2 and TRBJ2-1): EPEVTQTPSHQVTQMGQEVILRCVPISNHLYFYWYRQILGQKVEFLVSFYNNEISEKSEIFDDQFSVERPDGSNFTLKIRSTKLEDSAMYFCASRDRGFNNEQFFGPGTRLTVL.

The chain employs TRBV5-1 and TRBJ2-2; 7 positions match TRBD2. V dropped 4 bases and J dropped 0; count of bases not matched to a gene: 9. The CDR3 extends over 17 amino acids. Germline V gene lookup returns CDR1 SGHRS and CDR2 YFSETQ. The CDR3 region is CASSPRPGLTNTGELFF. The CDR3 DNA reads as TGCGCCAGCAGCCCGAGGCCGGGACTAACGAACACCGGGGAGCTGTTTTTT.

The rearrangement links TRBV6-6 to TRBJ2-7, with a weak D call TRBD2 (7 bases). The CDR3 covers 17 residues. Looked up from germline, CDR1 is MNHNY and CDR2 is SVGAGI (reference sequence). V was cut by 7 bases and J by 1 base, with 23 bases left in between. CDR3 amino acids: CASTQLIQGRGSYEQYF. The CDR3 DNA reads TGTGCCAGCACCCAGCTGATTCAGGGGAGGGGATCCTACGAGCAGTACTTC.

This clonotype was counted a few times. The chain joins TRBV5-1 to TRBJ1-1, with 11 bases identical to TRBD1. The CDR3 length is 15 residues. Germline V gene data show CDR1 as SGHRS and CDR2 as YFSETQ. Trimming at V came to 4 bases and at J to 7 bases, leaving 9 bases not matched to a gene. CDR3 nucleotides: TGCGCCAGCAGCGCTAACCGGGACAGGGGGGATGAAGCTTTCTTT. Translating it yields CASSANRDRGDEAFF.

This clonotype was picked up a small number of times. The chain links TRBV7-9 to TRBJ1-6; D uncertain. V was trimmed by 1 base and J by 3 bases, leaving 10 bases between them. The CDR3 has 16 residues. CDR1 and CDR2 (germline): SEHNR, FQNEAQ (reference sequence). The CDR3 here is CASSLGWTDYNSPLHF. DNA for the CDR3: TGTGCCAGCAGCTTAGGGTGGACGGACTATAATTCACCCCTCCACTTT.

This chain connects TRBV5-5 to TRBJ2-3; TRBD1 agrees at 9 bases. The CDR3 is made up of 16 amino acids. The germline CDR1 and CDR2 sequences are SGHKS and YYEKEE (reference sequence). With 0 bases clipped from V and 5 bases from J, the junction kept 7 bases outside the gene matches. CDR3 bases: TGTGCCAGCAGCTTGGCGACAGGGGGAAATGGAGATACGCAGTATTTT. Its protein product is CASSLATGGNGDTQYF.

This clonotype was detected ten times or more. The V call is TRBV29-1, the J call TRBJ2-7; TRBD1 or TRBD2 may be the D gene (5 bases each). Germline V gene data show CDR1 as SQVTM and CDR2 as ANQGSEA. The CDR3 spans 13 residues. Deletions cut 3 bases from V and 0 bases from J, with 9 bases between. Written as DNA, the CDR3 is TGCAGCGTTGAGGGGGTCACCTCCTACGAGCAGTACTTC. Protein sequence: CSVEGVTSYEQYF.

This clonotype has a handful of counts. The CDR3 bases are TGCAGTGCTAGAGCAGACTTCAATCAGCCCCAGCATTTT. Its protein is CSARADFNQPQHF. The chain recombines TRBV20-1 with TRBJ1-5, with unresolved D. The germline CDR1 and CDR2 sequences are DFQATT and SNEGSKA (reference sequence). The CDR3 is made up of 13 amino acids. The V end was cut by 1 base, the J end by 3 bases, with 7 bases between.